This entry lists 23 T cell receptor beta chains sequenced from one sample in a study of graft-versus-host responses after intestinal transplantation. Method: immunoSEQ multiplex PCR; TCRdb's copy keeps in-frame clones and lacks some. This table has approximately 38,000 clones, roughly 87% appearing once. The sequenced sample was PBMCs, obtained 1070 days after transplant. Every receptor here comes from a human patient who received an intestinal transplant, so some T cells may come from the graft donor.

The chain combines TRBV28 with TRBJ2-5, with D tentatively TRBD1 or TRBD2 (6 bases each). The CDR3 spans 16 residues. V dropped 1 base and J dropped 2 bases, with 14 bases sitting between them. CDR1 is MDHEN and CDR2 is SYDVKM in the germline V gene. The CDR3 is CASSLLGRGQQETQYF. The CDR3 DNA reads TGTGCCAGCAGTTTATTAGGCCGGGGGCAACAAGAGACCCAGTACTTC.

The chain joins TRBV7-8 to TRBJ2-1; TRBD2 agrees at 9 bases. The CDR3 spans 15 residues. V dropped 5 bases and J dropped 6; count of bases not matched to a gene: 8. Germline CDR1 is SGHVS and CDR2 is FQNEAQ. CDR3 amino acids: CASSVSGGDSNEQFF. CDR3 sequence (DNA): TGTGCCAGCAGCGTTAGCGGGGGCGACTCCAATGAGCAGTTCTTC.

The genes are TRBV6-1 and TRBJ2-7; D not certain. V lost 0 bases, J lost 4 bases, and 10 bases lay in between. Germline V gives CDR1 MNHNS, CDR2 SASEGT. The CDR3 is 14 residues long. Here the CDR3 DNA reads TGTGCCAGCAGTGAAGCGCTACCAGATTACGAGCAGTACTTC. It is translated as CASSEALPDYEQYF.

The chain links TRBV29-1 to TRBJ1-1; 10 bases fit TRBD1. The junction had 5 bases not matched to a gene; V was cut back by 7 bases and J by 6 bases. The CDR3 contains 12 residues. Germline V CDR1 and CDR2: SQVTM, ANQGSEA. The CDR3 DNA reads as TGCAGCGCCGGGACAGGGGTAGCTGAAGCTTTCTTT. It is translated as CSAGTGVAEAFF.

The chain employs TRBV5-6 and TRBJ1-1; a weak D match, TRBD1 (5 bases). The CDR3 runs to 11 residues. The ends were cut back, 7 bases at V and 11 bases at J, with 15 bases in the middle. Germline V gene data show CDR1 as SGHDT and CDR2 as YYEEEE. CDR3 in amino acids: CASGAGDGAFF. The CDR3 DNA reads TGTGCCAGCGGGGCGGGGGACGGGGCTTTCTTT.

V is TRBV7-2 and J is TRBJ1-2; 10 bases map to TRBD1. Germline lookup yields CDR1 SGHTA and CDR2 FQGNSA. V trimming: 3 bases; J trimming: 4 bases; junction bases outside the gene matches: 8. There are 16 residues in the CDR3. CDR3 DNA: TGTGCCAGCAGCTTGCCCGGGACAGGGGTTGCCTATGGCTACACCTTC. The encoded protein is CASSLPGTGVAYGYTF.

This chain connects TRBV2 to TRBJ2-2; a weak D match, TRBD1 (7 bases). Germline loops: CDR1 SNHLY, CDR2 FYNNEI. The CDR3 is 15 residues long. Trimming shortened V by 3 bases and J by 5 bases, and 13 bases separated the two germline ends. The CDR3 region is CASSEAGGRTGELFF. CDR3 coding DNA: TGTGCCAGCAGTGAGGCAGGGGGGAGAACCGGGGAGCTGTTTTTT.

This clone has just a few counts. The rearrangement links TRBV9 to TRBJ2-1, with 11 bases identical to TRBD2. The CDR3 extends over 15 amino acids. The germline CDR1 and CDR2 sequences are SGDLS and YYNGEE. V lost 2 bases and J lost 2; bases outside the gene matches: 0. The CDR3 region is CASSVTSGAYNEQFF. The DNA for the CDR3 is TGTGCCAGCAGCGTGACTAGCGGGGCCTACAATGAGCAGTTCTTC. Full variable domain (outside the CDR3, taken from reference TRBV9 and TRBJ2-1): DSGVTQTPKHLITATGQRVTLRCSPRSGDLSVYWYQQSLDQGLQFLIQYYNGEERAKGNILERFSAQQFPDLHSELNLSSLELGDSALYFCASSVTSGAYNEQFFGPGTRLTVL.

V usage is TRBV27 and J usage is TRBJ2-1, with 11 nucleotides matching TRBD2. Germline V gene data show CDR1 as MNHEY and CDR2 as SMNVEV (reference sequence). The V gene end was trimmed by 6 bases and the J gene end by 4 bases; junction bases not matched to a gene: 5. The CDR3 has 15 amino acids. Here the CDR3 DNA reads TGTGCCAGCAGACTAACTAGCGGGAGATACAATGAGCAGTTCTTC. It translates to CASRLTSGRYNEQFF.

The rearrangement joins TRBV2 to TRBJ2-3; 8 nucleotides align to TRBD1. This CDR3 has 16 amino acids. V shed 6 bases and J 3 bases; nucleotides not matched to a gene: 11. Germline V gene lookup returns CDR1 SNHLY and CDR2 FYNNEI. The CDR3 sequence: CASRFGGTGGTDTQYF. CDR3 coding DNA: TGTGCCAGCAGGTTTGGCGGGACAGGAGGGACAGATACGCAGTATTTT.

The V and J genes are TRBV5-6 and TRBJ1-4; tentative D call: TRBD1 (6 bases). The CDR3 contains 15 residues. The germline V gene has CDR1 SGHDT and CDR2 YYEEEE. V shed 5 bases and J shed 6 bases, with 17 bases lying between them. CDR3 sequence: CASSRYWGADEKLFF. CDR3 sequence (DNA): TGTGCCAGCAGTCGGTACTGGGGGGCGGATGAAAAACTGTTTTTT.

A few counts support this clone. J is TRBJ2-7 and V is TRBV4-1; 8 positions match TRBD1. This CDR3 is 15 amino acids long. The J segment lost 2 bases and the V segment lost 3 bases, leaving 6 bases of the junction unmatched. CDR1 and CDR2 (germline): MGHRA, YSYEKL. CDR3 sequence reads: CASSQYRGQAYEQYF. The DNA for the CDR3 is TGCGCCAGCAGCCAGTACCGGGGACAGGCCTACGAGCAGTACTTC.

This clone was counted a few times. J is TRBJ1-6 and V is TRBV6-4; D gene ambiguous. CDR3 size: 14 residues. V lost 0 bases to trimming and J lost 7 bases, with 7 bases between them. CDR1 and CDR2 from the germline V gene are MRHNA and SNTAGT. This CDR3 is CASSDSGPNSPLHF. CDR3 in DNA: TGTGCCAGCAGTGACTCCGGACCAAATTCACCCCTCCACTTT.

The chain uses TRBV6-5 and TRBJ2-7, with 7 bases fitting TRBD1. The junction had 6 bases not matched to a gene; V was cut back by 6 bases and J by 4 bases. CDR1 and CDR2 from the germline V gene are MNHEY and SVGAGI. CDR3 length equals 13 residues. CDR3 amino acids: CASRRQGGYEQYF. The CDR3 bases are TGTGCCAGCAGACGACAGGGTGGGTACGAGCAGTACTTC.

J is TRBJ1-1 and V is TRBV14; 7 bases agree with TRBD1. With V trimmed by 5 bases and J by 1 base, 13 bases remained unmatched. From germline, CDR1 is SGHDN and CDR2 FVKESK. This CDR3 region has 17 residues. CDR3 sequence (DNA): TGTGCCAGCAGCTTATCTTATACAGGGGTCCGGAACACTGAAGCTTTCTTT. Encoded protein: CASSLSYTGVRNTEAFF.

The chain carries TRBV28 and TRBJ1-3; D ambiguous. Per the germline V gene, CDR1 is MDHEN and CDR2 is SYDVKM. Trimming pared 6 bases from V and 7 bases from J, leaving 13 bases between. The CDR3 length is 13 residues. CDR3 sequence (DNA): TGTGCCAGCAGCCTCGGTGACGGGAACACCATATATTTT. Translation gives CASSLGDGNTIYF. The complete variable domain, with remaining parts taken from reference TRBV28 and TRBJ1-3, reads DVKVTQSSRYLVKRTGEKVFLECVQDMDHENMFWYRQDPGLGLRLIYFSYDVKMKEKGDIPEGYSVSREKKERFSLILESASTNQTSMYLCASSLGDGNTIYFGEGSWLTVV.

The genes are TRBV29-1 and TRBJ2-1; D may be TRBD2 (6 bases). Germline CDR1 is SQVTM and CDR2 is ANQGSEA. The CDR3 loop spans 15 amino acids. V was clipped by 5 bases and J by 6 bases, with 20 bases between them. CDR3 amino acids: CSVQNRDLLFNEQFF. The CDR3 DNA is TGCAGCGTTCAAAACCGGGACTTATTATTCAATGAGCAGTTCTTC.

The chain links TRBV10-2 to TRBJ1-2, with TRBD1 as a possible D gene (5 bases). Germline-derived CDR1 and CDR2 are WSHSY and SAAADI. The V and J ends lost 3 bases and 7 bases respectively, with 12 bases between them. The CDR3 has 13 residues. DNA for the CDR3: TGCGCCAGCAGTGATACTTCAAGGGGTGGCTACACCTTC. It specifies CASSDTSRGGYTF.

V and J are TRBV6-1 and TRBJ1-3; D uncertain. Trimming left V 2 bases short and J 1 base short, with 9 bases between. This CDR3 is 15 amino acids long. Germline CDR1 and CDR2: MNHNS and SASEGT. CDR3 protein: CASSEYPSSGNTIYF. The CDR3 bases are TGTGCCAGCAGTGAATACCCGTCGTCTGGAAACACCATATATTTT.

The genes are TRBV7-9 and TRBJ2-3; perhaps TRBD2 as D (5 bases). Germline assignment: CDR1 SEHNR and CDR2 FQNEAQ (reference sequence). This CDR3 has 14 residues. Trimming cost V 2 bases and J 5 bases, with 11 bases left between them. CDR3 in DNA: TGTGCCAGCAGCTTAAACGGGAATGTAGATACGCAGTATTTT. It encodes CASSLNGNVDTQYF.

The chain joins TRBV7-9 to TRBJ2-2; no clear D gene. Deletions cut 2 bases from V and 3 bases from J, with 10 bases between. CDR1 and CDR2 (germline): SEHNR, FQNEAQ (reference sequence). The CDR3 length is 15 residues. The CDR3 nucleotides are TGTGCCAGCAGCTTAACCCCTACAGACACCGGGGAGCTGTTTTTT. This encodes CASSLTPTDTGELFF.

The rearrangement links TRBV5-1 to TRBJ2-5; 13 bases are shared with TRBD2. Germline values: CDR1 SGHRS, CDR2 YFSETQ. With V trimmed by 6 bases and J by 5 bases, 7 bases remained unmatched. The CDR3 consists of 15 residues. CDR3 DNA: TGCGCCAGCACCAAAACTAGCGGGGGGGCCGAGACCCAGTACTTC. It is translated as CASTKTSGGAETQYF.

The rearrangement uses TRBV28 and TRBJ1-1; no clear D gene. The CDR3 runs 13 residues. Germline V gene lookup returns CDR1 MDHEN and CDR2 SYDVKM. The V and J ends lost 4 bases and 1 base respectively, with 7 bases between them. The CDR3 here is CASSSTGNTEAFF. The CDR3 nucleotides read TGTGCCAGCAGTTCTACCGGGAACACTGAAGCTTTCTTT.